Listed below are T cell receptor beta chains from one sample, sequenced in a study of blood T cell repertoires in COVID-19. The assay was immunoSEQ multiplex PCR, and TCRdb's table has in-frame clones only and misses some. The sample carries about 260,000 clones, around 87% recorded once. Specimen: peripheral blood. Receptors were obtained from a woman in her fifties or sixties with acute or convalescent COVID-19. Both conserved end residues are part of each CDR3. The D gene is left open where the match is weak. Size tells how often a clone was seen (once, few, many) or the class of an expanded clone, and some rows leave it out.

D gene: -; V gene: TRBV2; clone size: -; J gene: TRBJ1-2; CDR3 protein: CASSVRTGNYGYTF; CDR3 DNA: TGTGCCAGCAGTGTTAGGACGGGGAACTATGGCTACACCTTC
D gene: TRBD1; V gene: TRBV4-1; clone size: once; J gene: TRBJ1-1; CDR3 protein: CASSRRTGVGSTEAFF; CDR3 DNA: TGCGCCAGCAGCCGCCGTACAGGGGTCGGGAGCACTGAAGCTTTCTTT
D gene: TRBD2; V gene: TRBV5-5; clone size: -; J gene: TRBJ2-1; CDR3 protein: CASSSSGLATSYNEQFF; CDR3 DNA: TGTGCCAGCAGCTCATCGGGACTAGCGACCTCCTACAATGAGCAGTTCTTC
D gene: TRBD1; V gene: TRBV5-1; clone size: -; J gene: TRBJ1-2; CDR3 protein: CASSLETGGFGYTF; CDR3 DNA: TGCGCCAGCAGCTTGGAGACAGGGGGCTTTGGCTACACCTTC
D gene: -; V gene: TRBV4-1; clone size: -; J gene: TRBJ1-1; CDR3 protein: CASSLARGTEAFF; CDR3 DNA: TGCGCCAGCAGCCTGGCGAGAGGCACTGAAGCTTTCTTT
D gene: -; V gene: TRBV27; clone size: -; J gene: TRBJ1-6; CDR3 protein: CASSLSGRNSPLHF; CDR3 DNA: TGTGCCAGCAGTTTATCGGGCAGAAATTCACCCCTCCACTTT
D gene: TRBD1; V gene: TRBV19; clone size: once; J gene: TRBJ1-2; CDR3 protein: CASRHALDRAVYGYTF; CDR3 DNA: TGTGCCAGTAGACATGCCTTGGACAGGGCCGTCTATGGCTACACCTTC
D gene: TRBD1; V gene: TRBV29-1; clone size: -; J gene: TRBJ1-2; CDR3 protein: CSVVEGANGYTF; CDR3 DNA: TGCAGCGTTGTTGAGGGGGCAAATGGCTACACCTTC
D gene: TRBD1; V gene: TRBV28; clone size: -; J gene: TRBJ2-7; CDR3 protein: CASSLWSLRQGANEQYF; CDR3 DNA: TGTGCCAGCAGTTTATGGTCCTTGAGACAGGGGGCTAACGAGCAGTACTTC
D gene: -; V gene: TRBV28; clone size: -; J gene: TRBJ1-5; CDR3 protein: CASSLKGKGDQPQHF; CDR3 DNA: TGTGCCAGCAGTTTAAAGGGGAAAGGGGATCAGCCCCAGCATTTT
D gene: -; V gene: TRBV24-1; clone size: once; J gene: TRBJ2-1; CDR3 protein: CATSDVAGPVDDEQFF; CDR3 DNA: TGTGCCACCAGTGATGTGGCGGGACCCGTAGACGATGAGCAGTTCTTC
D gene: TRBD1; V gene: TRBV6-1; clone size: -; J gene: TRBJ2-1; CDR3 protein: CASSERVRGTGNINEQFF; CDR3 DNA: TGTGCCAGCAGTGAAAGGGTTAGAGGGACAGGAAACATCAATGAGCAGTTCTTC
D gene: TRBD2; V gene: TRBV4-3; clone size: -; J gene: TRBJ2-1; CDR3 protein: CASSQDWASGASSYNEQFF; CDR3 DNA: TGCGCCAGCAGCCAAGACTGGGCTAGCGGGGCAAGCTCCTACAATGAGCAGTTCTTC
D gene: TRBD1; V gene: TRBV25-1; clone size: -; J gene: TRBJ2-7; CDR3 protein: CASSEYYGEGQAYEQYF; CDR3 DNA: TGTGCCAGCAGTGAATATTACGGTGAGGGACAGGCCTACGAGCAGTACTTC
D gene: TRBD1; V gene: TRBV11-2; clone size: -; J gene: TRBJ1-1; CDR3 protein: CASSSRQGAEAFF; CDR3 DNA: TGTGCCAGCAGCTCCCGACAGGGAGCTGAAGCTTTCTTT
D gene: -; V gene: TRBV28; clone size: -; J gene: TRBJ1-1; CDR3 protein: CASFSGLMNTEAFF; CDR3 DNA: TGTGCCAGCTTTTCCGGTCTTATGAACACTGAAGCTTTCTTT
D gene: TRBD2; V gene: TRBV2; clone size: -; J gene: TRBJ2-7; CDR3 protein: CASSGRGGEQYF; CDR3 DNA: TGTGCCAGCTCCGGACGGGGGGGCGAGCAGTACTTC
D gene: TRBD1; V gene: TRBV19; clone size: -; J gene: TRBJ2-5; CDR3 protein: CASSSFSGTEQETQYF; CDR3 DNA: TGTGCCAGTAGTTCCTTCTCCGGGACAGAACAAGAGACCCAGTACTTC
D gene: TRBD1; V gene: TRBV7-2; clone size: once; J gene: TRBJ1-1; CDR3 protein: CASSPRQGGWTEAFF; CDR3 DNA: TGTGCCAGCAGCCCTAGACAGGGTGGGTGGACTGAAGCTTTCTTT
D gene: -; V gene: TRBV21-1; clone size: -; J gene: TRBJ2-1; CDR3 protein: CASSKGTSSYNEQFF; CDR3 DNA: TGTGCCAGCAGCAAAGGAACTAGCTCCTACAATGAGCAGTTCTTC
D gene: TRBD2; V gene: TRBV6-2/TRBV6-3; clone size: few; J gene: TRBJ2-7; CDR3 protein: CASSYSRGSGGNEQYF; CDR3 DNA: TGTGCCAGCAGTTACTCGAGGGGGAGCGGGGGAAACGAGCAGTACTTC
D gene: TRBD1; V gene: TRBV28; clone size: -; J gene: TRBJ1-2; CDR3 protein: CASSYSYRGNYGYTF; CDR3 DNA: TGTGCCAGCAGTTATTCCTACAGGGGTAACTATGGCTACACCTTC
D gene: TRBD1; V gene: TRBV19; clone size: -; J gene: TRBJ2-7; CDR3 protein: CASSIRTGGYEQYF; CDR3 DNA: TGTGCCAGTAGTATTCGGACAGGGGGGTACGAGCAGTACTTC
D gene: TRBD1; V gene: TRBV9; clone size: -; J gene: TRBJ2-1; CDR3 protein: CASSVAGTGYHEQFF; CDR3 DNA: TGTGCCAGCAGCGTAGCGGGGACAGGGTATCATGAGCAGTTCTTC
D gene: TRBD2; V gene: TRBV28; clone size: -; J gene: TRBJ2-1; CDR3 protein: CASSPISGRYNEQFF; CDR3 DNA: TGTGCCAGCAGTCCCATTAGCGGGAGGTACAATGAGCAGTTCTTC
D gene: TRBD1; V gene: TRBV27; clone size: -; J gene: TRBJ1-5; CDR3 protein: CASSFLGQGRNQPQHF; CDR3 DNA: TGTGCCAGCAGTTTTTTGGGACAGGGACGCAATCAGCCCCAGCATTTT
D gene: -; V gene: TRBV5-5; clone size: -; J gene: TRBJ1-6; CDR3 protein: CASSLERQERHNSPLHF; CDR3 DNA: TGTGCCAGCAGCTTGGAACGCCAGGAAAGGCACAATTCACCCCTCCACTTT
D gene: TRBD1; V gene: TRBV5-1; clone size: -; J gene: TRBJ2-7; CDR3 protein: CASSLAPRGTGSDEQYF; CDR3 DNA: TGCGCCAGCAGCTTGGCCCCTCGCGGGACAGGGTCGGACGAGCAGTACTTC
D gene: -; V gene: TRBV5-6; clone size: -; J gene: TRBJ2-1; CDR3 protein: CASSFPGLLNNEQFF; CDR3 DNA: TGTGCCAGCAGCTTCCCGGGACTGTTGAACAATGAGCAGTTCTTC
D gene: TRBD1; V gene: TRBV10-3; clone size: -; J gene: TRBJ1-2; CDR3 protein: CAISGGQGYGYTF; CDR3 DNA: TGTGCCATCAGTGGGGGACAGGGTTATGGCTACACCTTC
D gene: TRBD1; V gene: TRBV6-5; clone size: -; J gene: TRBJ2-7; CDR3 protein: CASSYSGTGDFEQYF; CDR3 DNA: TGTGCCAGCAGTTACTCCGGGACAGGGGACTTCGAGCAGTACTTC
D gene: TRBD1; V gene: TRBV7-2; clone size: -; J gene: TRBJ1-2; CDR3 protein: CASRRPGGLGYGYTF; CDR3 DNA: TGTGCCAGCAGACGACCAGGGGGCTTGGGCTATGGCTACACCTTC
D gene: -; V gene: TRBV19; clone size: -; J gene: TRBJ2-1; CDR3 protein: CASSSLPDNNNEQFF; CDR3 DNA: TGTGCCAGTAGTTCCCTACCCGACAATAACAATGAGCAGTTCTTC
D gene: TRBD1; V gene: TRBV11-2; clone size: -; J gene: TRBJ2-1; CDR3 protein: CASSLRQGTNYNEQFF; CDR3 DNA: TGTGCCAGCAGCCTAAGACAGGGAACGAATTACAATGAGCAGTTCTTC
D gene: TRBD1; V gene: TRBV29-1; clone size: -; J gene: TRBJ2-5; CDR3 protein: CSVKQGAGETQYF; CDR3 DNA: TGCAGCGTTAAGCAGGGGGCCGGGGAGACCCAGTACTTC
D gene: -; V gene: TRBV29-1; clone size: -; J gene: TRBJ2-2; CDR3 protein: CSVDTIGELFF; CDR3 DNA: TGCAGCGTTGACACTATCGGGGAGCTGTTTTTT
D gene: TRBD2; V gene: TRBV7-9; clone size: -; J gene: TRBJ2-7; CDR3 protein: CASSLGASGQSYEQYF; CDR3 DNA: TGTGCCAGCAGCTTGGGGGCTAGCGGGCAGTCCTACGAGCAGTACTTC
D gene: -; V gene: TRBV10-3; clone size: once; J gene: TRBJ1-5; CDR3 protein: CASRQDNQPQHF; CDR3 DNA: TGTGCCAGTCGACAGGACAATCAGCCCCAGCATTTT
D gene: TRBD2; V gene: TRBV19; clone size: -; J gene: TRBJ2-3; CDR3 protein: CASSIQRTGGPDTQYF; CDR3 DNA: TGTGCCAGTAGTATTCAAAGAACGGGAGGGCCAGATACGCAGTATTTT
D gene: TRBD1; V gene: TRBV19; clone size: -; J gene: TRBJ2-7; CDR3 protein: CASSSSTGHYEQYF; CDR3 DNA: TGTGCCAGTAGCTCATCGACAGGGCACTACGAGCAGTACTTC
D gene: -; V gene: TRBV28; clone size: -; J gene: TRBJ2-7; CDR3 protein: CASRTRGSYEQYF; CDR3 DNA: TGTGCCAGCAGGACCCGGGGCTCCTACGAGCAGTACTTC